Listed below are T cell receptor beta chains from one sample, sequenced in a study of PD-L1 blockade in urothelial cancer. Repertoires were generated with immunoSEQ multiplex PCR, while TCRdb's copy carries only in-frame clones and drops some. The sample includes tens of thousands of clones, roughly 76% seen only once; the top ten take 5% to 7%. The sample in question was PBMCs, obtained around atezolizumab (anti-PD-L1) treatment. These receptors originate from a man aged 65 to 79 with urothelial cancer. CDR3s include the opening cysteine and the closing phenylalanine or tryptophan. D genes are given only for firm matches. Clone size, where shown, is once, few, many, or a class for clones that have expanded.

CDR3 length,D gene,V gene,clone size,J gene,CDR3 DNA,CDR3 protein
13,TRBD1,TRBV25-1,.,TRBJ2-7,TGTGCCAGCAGTGCGGGGACAGATTACGAGCAGTACTTC,CASSAGTDYEQYF
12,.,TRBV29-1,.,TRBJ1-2,TGCAGCGTTGATGTAATATCCTATGGCTACACCTTC,CSVDVISYGYTF
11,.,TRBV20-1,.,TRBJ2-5,TGCAGTGCTACTATAATGGAGACCCAGTACTTC,CSATIMETQYF
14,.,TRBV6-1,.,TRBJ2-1,TGTGCCACCCGAAGAAGGAGCAGCGGCAATGAGCAGTTCTTC,CATRRRSSGNEQFF
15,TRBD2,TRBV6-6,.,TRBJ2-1,TGTGCCAGCAGTGAGCCGGGACTAGGCGATCATGAGCAGTTCTTC,CASSEPGLGDHEQFF
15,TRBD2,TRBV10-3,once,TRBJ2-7,TGTGCCATCAGAACCGGGACTAGCGGCTCCTACGAGCAGTACTTC,CAIRTGTSGSYEQYF
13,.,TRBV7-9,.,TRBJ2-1,TGTGCCAGCGGGGGGAGCTCCTACAATGAGCAGTTCTTC,CASGGSSYNEQFF
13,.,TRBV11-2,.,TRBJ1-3,TGTGCCAGCAGCCCCGGGGGGGGAAACACCATATATTTT,CASSPGGGNTIYF
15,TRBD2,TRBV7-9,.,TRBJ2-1,TGTGCCAGCAGCCGTGGGCGGGGGGAGTACAATGAGCAGTTCTTC,CASSRGRGEYNEQFF
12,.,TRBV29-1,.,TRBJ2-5,TGCAGCGTGGTACAGGGTGAAGAGACCCAGTACTTC,CSVVQGEETQYF
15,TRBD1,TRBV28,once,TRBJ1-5,TGTGCCAGCGGCTTACAGGGGGCCGGCAATCAGCCCCAGCATTTT,CASGLQGAGNQPQHF
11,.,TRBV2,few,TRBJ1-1,TGTGCCAGCAGTGAAGCTGGGCAGGCTTTCTTT,CASSEAGQAFF
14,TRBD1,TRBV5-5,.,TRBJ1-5,TGTGCCAGCAACTTTGAGGGGGCTGGTCAGCCCCAGCATTTT,CASNFEGAGQPQHF
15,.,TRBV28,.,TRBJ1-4,TGTGCCAGCCGCCTCGGCGGCGGCCCTAATGAAAAACTGTTTTTT,CASRLGGGPNEKLFF
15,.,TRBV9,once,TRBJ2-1,TGTGCCAGCAGCGTAAGTACAGGGTTCGGCAATGAGCAGTTCTTC,CASSVSTGFGNEQFF
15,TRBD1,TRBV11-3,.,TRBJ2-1,TGTGCCAGCAGCTTACGGACAGGGTTTTACAATGAGCAGTTCTTC,CASSLRTGFYNEQFF
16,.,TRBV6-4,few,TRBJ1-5,TGTGCCAGCAGTGACTGGAGGGCGGAGTTGGGACAGCCCCAGCATTTT,CASSDWRAELGQPQHF
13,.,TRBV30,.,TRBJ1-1,TGTGCCTGGAGTTCCGAGAGGGACACTGAAGCTTTCTTT,CAWSSERDTEAFF
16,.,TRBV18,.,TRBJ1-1,TGTGCCAGCTCACCTTCAGGGGCTAGAGGAACGACTGAAGCTTTCTTT,CASSPSGARGTTEAFF